The 19 T cell receptor beta chains reported below all come from one sample, sequenced in a study of T-cell reconstitution after alpha-beta-depleted transplantation in children. The authors prepared the TCRbeta library with unique molecular identifiers. MiXCR was run by TCRdb on the PCR reads, yielding one entry per CDR3 protein. This table holds about 110,000 distinct CDR3 sequences, approximately 6.6% found once. The sequencing here drew on PBMCs, mostly from graft donor cells, taken 360 days after TCRalphabeta/CD19-depleted stem cell transplant. The receptors shown here come from a male patient between 2 and 15 years old who had a stem cell transplant for acute lymphoblastic leukemia, so the T cells may come from the graft donor.

This clonotype occurred many times. This chain connects TRBV7-9 to TRBJ2-7, with no clear D. Germline CDR1 and CDR2: SEHNR and FQNEAQ (reference sequence). The CDR3 is 11 residues long. The V gene lost 4 bases and the J gene lost 2 bases, with 3 bases spanning the gap. Here the CDR3 DNA reads TGTGCCAGCAGCTCCCCCTACGAGCAGTACTTC. Translation gives CASSSPYEQYF. Supplemented by reference TRBV7-9 and TRBJ2-7, the full variable domain reads DTGVSQNPRHKITKRGQNVTFRCDPISEHNRLYWYRQTLGQGPEFLTYFQNEAQLEKSRLLSDRFSAERPKGSFSTLEIQRTEQGDSAMYLCASSSPYEQYFGPGTRLTVT.

In this sample, this clonotype turned up many times. This sequence joins TRBV11-2 and TRBJ1-1, with a weak D call TRBD1 (5 bases). Trimming shortened V by 7 bases and J by 4 bases, and 16 bases separated the two germline ends. The CDR3 contains 14 residues. In germline, CDR1 is SGHAT, CDR2 FQNNGV. CDR3 loop: CASTHGWRGTEAFF. For the CDR3, the DNA is TGTGCCAGCACCCATGGTTGGAGGGGCACTGAAGCTTTCTTT.

This clonotype was counted ten times or more. The chain carries TRBV9 and TRBJ2-2, with 10 bases aligning to TRBD2. Germline V gene sequence: CDR1 SGDLS, CDR2 YYNGEE. With 2 bases clipped from V and 4 bases from J, the junction kept 8 bases outside the gene matches. CDR3 length: 17 amino acids. This CDR3 is CASSVRASGGVTGELFF. CDR3 coding DNA: TGTGCCAGCAGCGTGAGGGCTAGCGGGGGAGTCACCGGGGAGCTGTTTTTT. Full variable domain (outside the CDR3, taken from reference TRBV9 and TRBJ2-2): DSGVTQTPKHLITATGQRVTLRCSPRSGDLSVYWYQQSLDQGLQFLIQYYNGEERAKGNILERFSAQQFPDLHSELNLSSLELGDSALYFCASSVRASGGVTGELFFGEGSRLTVL.

The chain employs TRBV12-3 or TRBV12-4 and TRBJ2-7, with D perhaps TRBD1 (6 bases). This CDR3 comprises 13 residues. V shed 3 bases and J shed 5 bases, with 11 bases lying between them. DNA of the CDR3: TGTGCCAGCAGTTTGGAGGACAGAAACGAGCAGTACTTC. Encoded protein: CASSLEDRNEQYF.

This clonotype has at least ten counts. Here the CDR3 DNA reads TGTGCCAGCACCGCCCCTGAAGCGGGAGCTAATGAGCAGTTCTTC. As protein: CASTAPEAGANEQFF. The V call is TRBV12-3 or TRBV12-4, the J call TRBJ2-1; 8 bases are a match to TRBD2. J gave up 7 bases and V 7 bases, and 12 bases lay outside the gene matches. The CDR3 has 15 amino acids.

This clonotype was recorded many times. The V and J genes are TRBV10-3 and TRBJ2-7; tentative D call: TRBD2 (6 bases). This CDR3 contains 12 residues. CDR1 and CDR2 from the germline V gene are ENHRY and SYGVKD. V dropped 7 bases and J dropped 3 bases, with 10 bases sitting between them. The CDR3 DNA sequence: TGTGCCATCAAGGATAGCGGCTACGAGCAGTACTTC. This sequence encodes CAIKDSGYEQYF.

The rearrangement joins TRBV11-2 to TRBJ1-6; tentative D call: TRBD1 (5 bases). Germline V lookup: CDR1 SGHAT, CDR2 FQNNGV. V dropped 0 bases and J dropped 7 bases, with 16 bases sitting between them. This CDR3 has 17 residues. Here the CDR3 DNA reads TGTGCCAGCAGCTTAGAATACTGGGGGACGGAAAATTCACCCCTCCACTTT. It yields the protein CASSLEYWGTENSPLHF.

This clonotype was found many times. The CDR3 loop reads CASSHRMAHREAFF. The CDR3 bases are TGTGCCAGCAGCCATAGGATGGCGCACAGGGAAGCTTTCTTT. The chain links TRBV7-9 to TRBJ1-1, with a weak D call TRBD1 (5 bases). The CDR3 consists of 14 residues. Germline V gives CDR1 SEHNR, CDR2 FQNEAQ (reference sequence). V was pared by 5 bases and J by 8 bases, with 18 bases between.

This chain uses TRBV7-3 with TRBJ2-5, with a tentative D call TRBD2 (6 bases). This CDR3 spans 14 amino acids. The ends were cut back, 0 bases at V and 4 bases at J, with 9 bases in the middle. Germline loops: CDR1 SGHTA, CDR2 FQGTGA. CDR3 coding DNA: TGTGCCAGCAGCTTAACCGGGGGTCGAGAGACCCAGTACTTC. As protein: CASSLTGGRETQYF.

In its sample, this clonotype was seen many times. V usage is TRBV7-3 and J usage is TRBJ2-7; 13 nucleotides line up with TRBD2. The germline V gene encodes CDR1 SGHTA and CDR2 FQGTGA. This CDR3 spans 15 amino acids. V shed 2 bases, J shed 5 bases, and the junction held 3 bases outside the gene matches. DNA of the CDR3: TGTGCCAGCAGCTTAGGCGGACTAGCGGGAGACGAGCAGTACTTC. Amino acids: CASSLGGLAGDEQYF.

At least ten counts were recorded for this clonotype. The V call is TRBV5-6, the J call TRBJ2-1, with D possibly matching TRBD1 (5 bases). Germline loops: CDR1 SGHDT, CDR2 YYEEEE. V was trimmed by 0 bases and J by 7 bases, leaving 8 bases between them. This CDR3 has 13 amino acids. The CDR3 DNA sequence: TGTGCCAGCAGCTTGGGCGCAGGGAATGAGCAGTTCTTC. Protein: CASSLGAGNEQFF.

V usage is TRBV20-1 and J usage is TRBJ2-3; the D is unclear. V was pared by 6 bases and J by 9 bases, with 25 bases between. Germline V gene data show CDR1 as DFQATT and CDR2 as SNEGSKA (reference sequence). This CDR3 region has 15 residues. The DNA for the CDR3 is TGCAGTGCGGGCCTGCAAACGGGCTTCAGAGGCACGCAGTATTTT. It yields the protein CSAGLQTGFRGTQYF.

The sample holds many counts of this clonotype. The chain combines TRBV11-2 with TRBJ2-3; 8 nucleotides match TRBD2. Germline V gives CDR1 SGHAT, CDR2 FQNNGV. V gave up 4 bases and J gave up 4 bases; unmatched junction bases: 19. The CDR3 length is 19 residues. The CDR3 spells CASSSPNSFRGGEADTQYF. CDR3 sequence (DNA): TGTGCCAGCAGCTCGCCCAATTCCTTCCGGGGGGGCGAGGCAGATACGCAGTATTTT.

This clonotype was picked up a small number of times. The J gene is TRBJ2-4, the V gene TRBV11-2; D is possibly TRBD1 (5 bases). CDR1 and CDR2 from the germline V gene are SGHAT and FQNNGV. The CDR3 has 13 residues. V lost 6 bases to trimming and J lost 4 bases, with 10 bases between them. The CDR3 sequence: CASRFNRKNIQYF. CDR3 DNA: TGTGCCAGCAGATTCAACAGGAAAAACATTCAGTACTTC.

This clonotype was found many times. This sequence joins TRBV20-1 and TRBJ1-5, with D hard to call. From germline, CDR1 is DFQATT and CDR2 SNEGSKA (reference sequence). This CDR3 comprises 14 residues. Trimming removed 4 bases at V and 1 base at J, with 11 bases between. The DNA of the CDR3 is TGCAGTGCTACCCATGGAGCCAGCAATCAGCCCCAGCATTTT. It codes for CSATHGASNQPQHF.

In its sample, this clonotype was seen many times. The gene calls are TRBV27 and TRBJ1-6; TRBD1 might be the D (6 bases). This CDR3 has 15 amino acids. V gave up 2 bases and J gave up 7 bases, with 12 bases separating them. CDR1 and CDR2 from the germline V gene are MNHEY and SMNVEV (reference sequence). CDR3 amino acids: CASSLGGGWNSPLHF. In DNA form, the CDR3 reads TGTGCCAGCAGTTTAGGGGGGGGCTGGAATTCACCCCTCCACTTT.

This clonotype was seen once. This rearrangement joins TRBV28 to TRBJ2-5; no firm D call. Germline V lookup: CDR1 MDHEN, CDR2 SYDVKM. The CDR3 is 13 residues long. V was clipped by 6 bases and J by 5 bases, with 13 bases between them. CDR3 DNA: TGTGCCAGCAGCCCCAGGCGTCTGGAGACCCAGTACTTC. It is translated as CASSPRRLETQYF.

The sample holds many counts of this clonotype. CDR3 bases: TGTGCCACCAGCAGGATCCCCCAAACTAGCGGGAGGGCCAATGAGCAGTTCTTC. It yields the protein CATSRIPQTSGRANEQFF. The chain has TRBV15 and TRBJ2-1; 13 bases map to TRBD2. CDR1 is LNHNV, CDR2 YYDKDF, per germline (reference sequence). This CDR3 is 18 amino acids long. The V and J ends lost 3 bases and 6 bases, in that order; junction bases with no gene match: 11.

The chain combines TRBV7-2 with TRBJ2-5; tentatively, D is TRBD1 (6 bases). The CDR3 loop spans 17 amino acids. The germline V and J ends were trimmed by 5 bases and 5 bases, with 24 bases remaining between them. Germline V lookup: CDR1 SGHTA, CDR2 FQGNSA. CDR3 residues: CASSRRRETGFRETQYF. CDR3 DNA sequence: TGTGCCAGCAGCCGTCGCAGGGAGACAGGCTTTCGGGAGACCCAGTACTTC. The full variable domain, rest sourced from reference TRBV7-2 and TRBJ2-5, is GAGVSQSPSNKVTEKGKDVELRCDPISGHTALYWYRQSLGQGLEFLIYFQGNSAPDKSGLPSDRFSAERTGGSVSTLTIQRTQQEDSAVYLCASSRRRETGFRETQYFGPGTRLLVL.